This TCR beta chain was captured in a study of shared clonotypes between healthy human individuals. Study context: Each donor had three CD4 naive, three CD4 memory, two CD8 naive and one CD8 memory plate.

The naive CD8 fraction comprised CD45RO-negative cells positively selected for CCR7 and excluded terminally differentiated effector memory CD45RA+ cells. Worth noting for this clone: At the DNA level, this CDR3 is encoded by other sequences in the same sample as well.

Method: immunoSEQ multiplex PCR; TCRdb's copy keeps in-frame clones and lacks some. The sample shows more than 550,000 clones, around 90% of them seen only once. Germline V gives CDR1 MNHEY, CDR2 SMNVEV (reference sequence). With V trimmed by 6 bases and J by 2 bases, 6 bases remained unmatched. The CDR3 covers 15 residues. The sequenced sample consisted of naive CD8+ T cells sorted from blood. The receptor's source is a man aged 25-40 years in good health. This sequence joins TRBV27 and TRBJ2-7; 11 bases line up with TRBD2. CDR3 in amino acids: CASSLGTSGTYEQYF. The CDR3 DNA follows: TGTGCCAGCAGCCTAGGGACTAGCGGTACCTACGAGCAGTACTTC.